The 17 T cell receptor beta chains presented below share a single source sample, sequenced in a study of chemoradiotherapy in HPV16-positive cancers. Measured with immunoSEQ multiplex PCR; TCRdb has only the in-frame clones, and not every one. The sample shows 4,500 to 7,000 clones, around nine tenths of them seen only once. This specimen consisted of blood, obtained from a patient who underwent chemoradiotherapy. The receptors were gathered from a human donor with HPV-associated anogenital cancer.

The genes are TRBV27 and TRBJ2-5; unclear D gene. Germline V gene data show CDR1 as MNHEY and CDR2 as SMNVEV (reference sequence). This CDR3 has 13 residues. V lost 4 bases, J lost 5 bases, and 11 bases lay in between. The CDR3 nucleotides read TGTGCCAGCAGTTACACTCTCTGGGAGACCCAGTACTTC. Protein sequence: CASSYTLWETQYF.

The table lists this clone with a count of one. The chain carries TRBV28 and TRBJ2-7, with D possibly being TRBD1 or TRBD2 (5 bases each). Between the trimmed V and J ends, which lost 3 bases and 1 base, there was a span of 7 bases. Germline CDR1 and CDR2: MDHEN and SYDVKM. CDR3 length: 13 amino acids. CDR3: CASSFGGSYEQYF. The DNA of the CDR3 is TGTGCCAGCAGTTTTGGGGGTTCCTACGAGCAGTACTTC.

Only a few counts were recorded for this clone. The rearrangement joins TRBV5-1 to TRBJ1-1, with 10 bases lining up with TRBD1. This CDR3 is 15 amino acids long. Per the germline V gene, CDR1 is SGHRS and CDR2 is YFSETQ. V gave up 3 bases and J gave up 8 bases; unmatched junction bases: 10. CDR3 DNA: TGCGCCAGCAGCTCCCCCGGGACAGGGGTTTTCGAAGCTTTCTTT. Encoded protein: CASSSPGTGVFEAFF. The full variable domain, rest sourced from reference TRBV5-1 and TRBJ1-1, is KAGVTQTPRYLIKTRGQQVTLSCSPISGHRSVSWYQQTPGQGLQFLFEYFSETQRNKGNFPGRFSGRQFSNSRSEMNVSTLELGDSALYLCASSSPGTGVFEAFFGQGTRLTVV.

This chain connects TRBV5-5 to TRBJ2-5; D perhaps matches TRBD2 (6 bases). This CDR3 has 15 amino acids. Looked up from germline, CDR1 is SGHKS and CDR2 is YYEKEE (reference sequence). V lost 0 bases, J lost 5 bases, and 14 bases lay in between. DNA for the CDR3: TGTGCCAGCAGCTTGGGTCCCGGGGCGGGGGAGACCCAGTACTTC. Translated: CASSLGPGAGETQYF.

This clone has just one count. The rearrangement links TRBV20-1 to TRBJ1-1; D possibly corresponds to TRBD1 (5 bases). This CDR3 has 11 residues. V dropped 6 bases and J dropped 1 base, with 6 bases sitting between them. The germline CDR1 and CDR2 sequences are DFQATT and SNEGSKA (reference sequence). CDR3 region: CSARENTEAFF. CDR3 coding DNA: TGCAGTGCCAGGGAGAACACTGAAGCTTTCTTT.

This clone was detected only a few times. The chain combines TRBV7-2 with TRBJ1-1; 10 nucleotides match TRBD1. The CDR3 length is 15 residues. With 5 bases clipped from V and 5 bases from J, the junction kept 8 bases outside the gene matches. From germline, CDR1 is SGHTA and CDR2 FQGNSA. DNA for the CDR3: TGTGCCAGCAGCCAAGGCGACAGGGGGCGAACTGAAGCTTTCTTT. Translated: CASSQGDRGRTEAFF.

The chain couples TRBV4-2 to TRBJ2-7; a weak D match, TRBD1 (6 bases). Germline V gene lookup returns CDR1 LGHNA and CDR2 YNFKEQ. CDR3 length: 15 residues. Trimming shortened V by 1 base and J by 2 bases, and 12 bases separated the two germline ends. DNA for the CDR3: TGTGCCAGCAGCCAAGTAAAGGACAGTGCCTACGAGCAGTACTTC. Its protein is CASSQVKDSAYEQYF.

The gene calls are TRBV10-3 and TRBJ2-7, with 7 bases fitting TRBD1. The ends lost 2 bases at V and 0 bases at J; junction bases unmatched: 10. There are 17 residues in the CDR3. Germline values: CDR1 ENHRY, CDR2 SYGVKD. This CDR3 is CAISEAITGASSYEQYF. CDR3 DNA: TGTGCCATCAGTGAGGCTATAACAGGGGCTAGCTCCTACGAGCAGTACTTC.

The chain combines TRBV9 with TRBJ2-2; no firm D call. This CDR3 is 12 amino acids long. Per germline, CDR1 SGDLS and CDR2 YYNGEE. Trimming left V 0 bases short and J 6 bases short, with 3 bases between. This chain's CDR3 is CASSVEAGELFF. CDR3 bases: TGTGCCAGCAGCGTAGAGGCCGGGGAGCTGTTTTTT.

The chain is built from TRBV7-8 and TRBJ2-7; D is unresolved. CDR1 is SGHVS, CDR2 FQNEAQ, per germline. The CDR3 runs to 18 residues. The V gene lost 1 base and the J gene lost 5 bases, with 24 bases spanning the gap. The CDR3 loop is CASSLDFFGRDPPDEQYF. The CDR3 DNA reads TGTGCCAGCAGCTTAGATTTTTTTGGACGCGACCCCCCGGACGAGCAGTACTTC.

The CDR3 DNA is TGCAGCGTTGGTAGCAGGGGCCGGGGAGGACTAGCGGGTTACAATGAGCAGTTCTTC. Amino acids: CSVGSRGRGGLAGYNEQFF. The V and J genes are TRBV29-1 and TRBJ2-1, with 11 bases fitting TRBD2. V lost 4 bases and J lost 4; bases outside the gene matches: 18. The length of the CDR3 is 19 residues. Germline CDR1 and CDR2: SQVTM and ANQGSEA.

The genes are TRBV6-5 and TRBJ2-3, with 9 bases fitting TRBD2. The junction had 4 bases not matched to a gene; V was cut back by 2 bases and J by 1 base. Germline lookup yields CDR1 MNHEY and CDR2 SVGAGI. This CDR3 comprises 16 residues. The CDR3 nucleotides read TGTGCCAGCAGTTACGGCCCTAGCGGGGGCACAGATACGCAGTATTTT. Protein product: CASSYGPSGGTDTQYF.

Of note for this clone: In the same sample, other DNA sequences code for this CDR3. The chain uses TRBV18 and TRBJ1-5, with D unresolved. Trimming removed 1 base from V and 6 bases from J, with 10 bases in between. The CDR3 extends over 14 amino acids. Germline-derived CDR1 and CDR2 are KGHSH and LQKENI. The CDR3 coding sequence is TGTGCCAGCTCACCACAGAGGGTAGGTCAGCCCCAGCATTTT. Its protein is CASSPQRVGQPQHF.

CDR3 sequence reads: CASSLAPNTGELFF. CDR3 nucleotide sequence: TGCGCCAGCAGCTTGGCCCCGAACACCGGGGAGCTGTTTTTT. V is TRBV5-1 and J is TRBJ2-2; D is unresolved. Germline V gene data show CDR1 as SGHRS and CDR2 as YFSETQ. The CDR3 spans 14 residues. V shed 0 bases and J shed 0 bases, with 3 bases lying between them.

The chain links TRBV4-1 to TRBJ2-1; 9 bases map to TRBD1. Germline lookup yields CDR1 MGHRA and CDR2 YSYEKL. Trimming removed 3 bases from V and 0 bases from J; junction bases left unmatched: 6. CDR3 length: 17 amino acids. CDR3 DNA sequence: TGCGCCAGCAGCCACACCGGGACAGGGCGCTCCTACAATGAGCAGTTCTTC. Protein product: CASSHTGTGRSYNEQFF.

The genes are TRBV4-1 and TRBJ1-1, with a possible D match to TRBD1 (5 bases). The V end was cut by 2 bases, the J end by 4 bases, with 23 bases between. Germline V gene sequence: CDR1 MGHRA, CDR2 YSYEKL. CDR3 length equals 18 residues. Written as DNA, the CDR3 is TGCGCCAGCAGCCAAATAAACTTTCTCGGGGGGTCGGGCACTGAAGCTTTCTTT. Amino acid sequence: CASSQINFLGGSGTEAFF.

The chain employs TRBV27 and TRBJ1-3, with a possible D match to TRBD1 (5 bases). Germline V gene lookup returns CDR1 MNHEY and CDR2 SMNVEV (reference sequence). The CDR3 covers 15 residues. Trimming removed 6 bases at V and 0 bases at J, with 12 bases between. CDR3 loop: CASSSGTHSGNTIYF. The CDR3, as DNA: TGTGCCAGCAGCTCAGGGACTCACTCTGGAAACACCATATATTTT.